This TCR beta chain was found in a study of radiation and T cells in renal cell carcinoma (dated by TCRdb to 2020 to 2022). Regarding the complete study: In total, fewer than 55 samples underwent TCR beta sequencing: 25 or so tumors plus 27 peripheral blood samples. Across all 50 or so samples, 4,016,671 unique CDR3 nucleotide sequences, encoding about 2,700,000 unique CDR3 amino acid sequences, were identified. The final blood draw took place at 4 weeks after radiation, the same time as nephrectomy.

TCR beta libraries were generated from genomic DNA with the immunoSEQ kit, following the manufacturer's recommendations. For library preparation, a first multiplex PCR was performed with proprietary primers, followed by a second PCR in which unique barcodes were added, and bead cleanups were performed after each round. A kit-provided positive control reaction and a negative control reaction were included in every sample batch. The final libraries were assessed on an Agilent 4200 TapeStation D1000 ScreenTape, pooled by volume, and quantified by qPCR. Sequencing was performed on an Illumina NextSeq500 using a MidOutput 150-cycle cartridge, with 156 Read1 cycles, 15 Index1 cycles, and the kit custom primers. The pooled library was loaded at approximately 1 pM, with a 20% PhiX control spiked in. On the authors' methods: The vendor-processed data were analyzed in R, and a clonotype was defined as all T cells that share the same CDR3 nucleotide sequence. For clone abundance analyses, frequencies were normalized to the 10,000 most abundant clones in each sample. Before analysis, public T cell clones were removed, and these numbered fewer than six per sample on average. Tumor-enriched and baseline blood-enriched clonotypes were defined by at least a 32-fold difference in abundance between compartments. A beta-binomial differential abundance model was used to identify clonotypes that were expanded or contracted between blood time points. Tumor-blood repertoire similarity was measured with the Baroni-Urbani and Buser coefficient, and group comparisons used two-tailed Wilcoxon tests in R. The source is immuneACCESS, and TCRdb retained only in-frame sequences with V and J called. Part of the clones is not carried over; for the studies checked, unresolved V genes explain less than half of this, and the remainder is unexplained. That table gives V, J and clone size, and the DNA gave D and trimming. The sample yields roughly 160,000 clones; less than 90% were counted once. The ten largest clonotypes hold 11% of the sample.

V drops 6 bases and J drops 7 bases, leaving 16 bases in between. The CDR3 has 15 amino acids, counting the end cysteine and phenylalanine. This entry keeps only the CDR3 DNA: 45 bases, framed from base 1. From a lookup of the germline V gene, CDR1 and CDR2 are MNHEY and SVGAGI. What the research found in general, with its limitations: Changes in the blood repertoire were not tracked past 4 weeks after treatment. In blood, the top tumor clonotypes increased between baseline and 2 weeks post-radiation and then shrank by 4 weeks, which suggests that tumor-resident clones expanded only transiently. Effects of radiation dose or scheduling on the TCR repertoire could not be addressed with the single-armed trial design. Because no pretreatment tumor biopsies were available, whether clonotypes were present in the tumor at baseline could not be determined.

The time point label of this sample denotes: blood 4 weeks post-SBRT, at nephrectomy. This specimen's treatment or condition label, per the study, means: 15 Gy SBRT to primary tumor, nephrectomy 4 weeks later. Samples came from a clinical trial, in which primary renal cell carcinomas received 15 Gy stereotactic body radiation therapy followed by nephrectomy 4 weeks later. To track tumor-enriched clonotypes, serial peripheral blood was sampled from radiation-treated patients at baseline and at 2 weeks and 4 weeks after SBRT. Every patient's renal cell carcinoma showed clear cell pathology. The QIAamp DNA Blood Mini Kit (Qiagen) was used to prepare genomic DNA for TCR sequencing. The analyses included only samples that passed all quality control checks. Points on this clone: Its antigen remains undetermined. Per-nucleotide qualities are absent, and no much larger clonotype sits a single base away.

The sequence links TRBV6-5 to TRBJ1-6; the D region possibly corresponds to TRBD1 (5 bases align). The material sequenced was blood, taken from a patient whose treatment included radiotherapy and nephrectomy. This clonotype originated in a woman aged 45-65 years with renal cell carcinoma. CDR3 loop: CASRADNQRNSPLHF. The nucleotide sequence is TGTGCCAGCAGAGCGGACAACCAACGGAATTCACCCCTCCACTTT.